This T cell receptor beta chain was recovered during a study of Ad26.COV2.S vaccination and SARS-CoV-2 variants. The assay was immunoSEQ multiplex PCR, and TCRdb's table has in-frame clones only and misses some. The sample has roughly 380,000 clones, roughly 88% seen once. A few counts support this clone. Compared with germline, one end of the junction differs, possibly owing to a read error. Germline loops: CDR1 GTSNPN, CDR2 SVGIG (reference sequence). There are 12 residues in the CDR3. Stated treatment: about 20 received Ad26.COV2.S at low or high dose, single or two shots; 5 received placebo; per-sample allocation not given. Sampling was performed 63 days after the first vaccine or placebo injection. A Boston donor was an adult aged 18-55 years. An Ad26 vector that expressed Wuhan-strain SARS-CoV-2 spike constituted the vaccine.

The sample in question was peripheral blood, obtained in a trial of Ad26.COV2.S vaccine versus placebo. This chain links TRBV30 with TRBJ1-1; 7 positions match TRBD1. This TCR was sampled from a person aged 18-65 years who received the Ad26.COV2.S COVID-19 vaccine or a placebo. CDR3 residues: CASNRGSPIPRF. The CDR3, as DNA: TGTGCCTCGAACAGGGGATCCCCGATCCCCCGTTTT.